These 24 T cell receptor beta chains came from one sample sequenced in a study of blood T cell repertoires in COVID-19 (dated by TCRdb to 2020 to 2021). Libraries were built with the immunoSEQ multiplex PCR assay. The table comes from immuneACCESS by way of TCRdb, which keeps in-frame sequences with V and J called. Part of the clones is missing from these tables; in studies checked, under half for an unresolved V gene and the rest for unknown reasons. Across this sample there are about 140,000 clones, with more than 75% seen only once. The top ten constitute 5% of the sample. The sample was peripheral blood. The receptors come from a woman aged 45 to 65 with acute or convalescent COVID-19.

This chain joins TRBV14 and TRBJ1-4; no clear D. CDR3 length equals 15 residues. The V gene lost 4 bases and the J gene lost 0 bases, with 9 bases spanning the gap. Germline V gene sequence: CDR1 SGHDN, CDR2 FVKESK. The CDR3 sequence is CASSRALATNEKLFF. CDR3 DNA: TGTGCCAGCAGCCGAGCTCTCGCAACTAATGAAAAACTGTTTTTT.

V is TRBV7-9 and J is TRBJ1-2, with a tentative D call TRBD1 (5 bases). This CDR3 has 16 amino acids. Germline V gives CDR1 SEHNR, CDR2 FQNEAQ (reference sequence). Trimming cost V 5 bases and J 7 bases, with 23 bases left between them. CDR3 coding DNA: TGTGCCAGCAGCCCCCCGGACAAAAGGGCATCAGGTGGCTACACCTTC. It is translated as CASSPPDKRASGGYTF.

Only one count was recorded for this clone. This sequence joins TRBV5-4 and TRBJ2-5; the match to TRBD2 covers 7 bases. V was pared by 4 bases and J by 5 bases, with 14 bases of the junction left unmatched. This CDR3 comprises 16 residues. CDR1 and CDR2 from the germline V gene are SGHNT and YYREEE (reference sequence). The DNA of the CDR3 is TGTGCCAGCAGCCTCATAGTGGCGGGGCGGGGGGAGACCCAGTACTTC. Translating gives CASSLIVAGRGETQYF.

The chain couples TRBV7-3 to TRBJ2-3; 11 bases agree with TRBD2. Germline-derived CDR1 and CDR2 are SGHTA and FQGTGA. This CDR3 spans 16 amino acids. V was clipped by 4 bases and J by 6 bases; unmatched bases: 9. The CDR3 DNA sequence: TGTGCCAGCAGCTCCCGAACTAGCGGGGGTTCCGATACGCAGTATTTT. The encoded protein is CASSSRTSGGSDTQYF. The entire variable domain, with the rest obtained from reference TRBV7-3 and TRBJ2-3, is as follows: GAGVSQTPSNKVTEKGKYVELRCDPISGHTALYWYRQSLGQGPEFLIYFQGTGAADDSGLPNDRFFAVRPEGSVSTLKIQRTERGDSAVYLCASSSRTSGGSDTQYFGPGTRLTVL.

This clone was counted ten times or more. The CDR3 region is CASSMTGGNGYTF. DNA for the CDR3: TGTGCCAGTAGTATGACAGGGGGCAATGGCTACACCTTC. J is TRBJ1-2 and V is TRBV19, with TRBD1 matching over 10 bases. CDR1 and CDR2 from the germline V gene are LNHDA and SQIVND (reference sequence). V shed 3 bases and J 6 bases; nucleotides not matched to a gene: 1. The length of the CDR3 is 13 residues.

The chain couples TRBV19 to TRBJ1-2, with 9 nucleotides matching TRBD1. The CDR3 runs to 14 residues. V gave up 5 bases and J gave up 4 bases; unmatched junction bases: 5. Germline assignment: CDR1 LNHDA and CDR2 SQIVND (reference sequence). The CDR3 is CASSQQGAGYGYTF. In DNA, the CDR3 is TGTGCCAGTAGTCAACAGGGGGCAGGCTATGGCTACACCTTC.

This clone has a handful of counts. This rearrangement joins TRBV7-2 to TRBJ1-2, with 9 bases matching TRBD1. Germline V gene lookup returns CDR1 SGHTA and CDR2 FQGNSA. V lost 5 bases to trimming and J lost 8 bases; unmatched junction nucleotides: 12. CDR3 length: 15 residues. The CDR3 nucleotides are TGTGCCAGCAGCCCTTTAGATACAGGGGGCAGGGGCTACACCTTC. It encodes CASSPLDTGGRGYTF.

The gene calls are TRBV28 and TRBJ2-7, with D possibly being TRBD2 (5 bases). CDR1 and CDR2 (germline): MDHEN, SYDVKM. The CDR3 sequence is 15 residues long. Trimming left V 5 bases short and J 7 bases short, with 21 bases between. The CDR3 loop reads CASSPSQRDSGEQYF. Here the CDR3 DNA reads TGTGCCAGCAGTCCGTCCCAGCGAGACTCGGGGGAGCAGTACTTC.

J is TRBJ2-2 and V is TRBV7-8; D possibly corresponds to TRBD2 (6 bases). Germline V lookup: CDR1 SGHVS, CDR2 FQNEAQ. This CDR3 is 16 amino acids long. The V gene lost 0 bases and the J gene lost 7 bases, with 15 bases spanning the gap. Written as DNA, the CDR3 is TGTGCCAGCAGCTTAGCGCGGGCGGGGTTTGGCGGGGAGCTGTTTTTT. Its protein product is CASSLARAGFGGELFF.

V is TRBV7-6 and J is TRBJ2-3; 9 bases map to TRBD2. The CDR3 runs 16 residues. The germline gives CDR1 SGHVS, CDR2 FNYEAQ. Trimming cost V 4 bases and J 0 bases; bases outside gene matches: 5. CDR3 sequence: CASSSLAGASTDTQYF. The CDR3 nucleotides read TGTGCCAGCAGCTCCTTAGCGGGGGCTAGCACAGATACGCAGTATTTT.

The rearrangement joins TRBV9 to TRBJ1-5; D perhaps matches TRBD1 (5 bases). Germline V gives CDR1 SGDLS, CDR2 YYNGEE. The CDR3 has 14 residues. Trimming took off 3 bases at V and 4 bases at J, with 11 bases between the two ends. CDR3 sequence: CASSEGSGNQPQHF. DNA of the CDR3: TGTGCCAGCAGCGAGGGGTCAGGGAATCAGCCCCAGCATTTT.

This clone was seen a few times. The chain is built from TRBV27 and TRBJ1-2, with 10 bases lining up with TRBD1. The V gene end was trimmed by 6 bases and the J gene end by 6 bases; junction bases not matched to a gene: 4. The germline V gene has CDR1 MNHEY and CDR2 SMNVEV (reference sequence). CDR3 length: 13 residues. The CDR3 DNA reads TGTGCCAGCAGAGGACAGGGGGTGGATGGCTACACCTTC. This sequence encodes CASRGQGVDGYTF.

This clone was seen more than once but under ten times. V usage is TRBV6-5 and J usage is TRBJ2-2; D is ambiguous. The CDR3 is 13 amino acids. Trimming cost V 2 bases and J 3 bases, with 4 bases left between them. Germline V gives CDR1 MNHEY, CDR2 SVGAGI. CDR3 in amino acids: CASSYTYTGELFF. Here the CDR3 DNA reads TGTGCCAGCAGTTACACTTACACCGGGGAGCTGTTTTTT.

The chain links TRBV6-5 to TRBJ1-3; maybe TRBD1 (6 bases). The V gene's germline CDR1 is MNHEY and CDR2 SVGAGI. There are 16 residues in the CDR3. V was trimmed by 2 bases and J by 5 bases, leaving 16 bases between them. This CDR3 reads CASSYDGGSTRNTIYF. Here the CDR3 DNA reads TGTGCCAGCAGTTACGATGGGGGCAGCACCCGAAACACCATATATTTT.

The chain has TRBV2 and TRBJ1-5; no reliable D call. The CDR3 is 14 residues long. From germline, CDR1 is SNHLY and CDR2 FYNNEI. The germline V and J ends were trimmed by 5 bases and 0 bases, with 8 bases remaining between them. The CDR3 DNA reads as TGTGCCAGCAGTACCGGGAATAGCAATCAGCCCCAGCATTTT. Encoded protein: CASSTGNSNQPQHF.

The chain joins TRBV6-5 to TRBJ2-7, with a weak D call TRBD1 (5 bases). CDR1 is MNHEY and CDR2 is SVGAGI in the germline V gene. V lost 6 bases, J lost 7 bases, and 19 bases lay in between. The CDR3 has 14 amino acids. The CDR3 region has the DNA TGTGCCAGCAGCCAAGGACATTTGCACGGTGAGCAGTACTTC. This encodes CASSQGHLHGEQYF.

The chain employs TRBV10-3 and TRBJ1-5, with D maybe TRBD1 (5 bases). Germline loops: CDR1 ENHRY, CDR2 SYGVKD. This CDR3 spans 14 amino acids. Deletions cut 8 bases from V and 6 bases from J, with 17 bases between. The CDR3 nucleotides are TGTGCCATCGCTAGTGCCAGGGAAGGTCAGCCCCAGCATTTT. Its protein is CAIASAREGQPQHF.

The chain uses TRBV9 and TRBJ2-3, with D possibly being TRBD2 (6 bases). Germline V gene data show CDR1 as SGDLS and CDR2 as YYNGEE. V lost 2 bases and J lost 0, with 10 bases in between. This CDR3 spans 15 amino acids. In DNA form, the CDR3 reads TGTGCCAGCAGCGTCGGGGGACCTAGCACAGATACGCAGTATTTT. Residues: CASSVGGPSTDTQYF.

This sequence joins TRBV29-1 and TRBJ1-4; TRBD1 is a possible D gene (5 bases). CDR1 is SQVTM, CDR2 ANQGSEA, per germline. The ends were cut back, 8 bases at V and 6 bases at J, with 16 bases in the middle. The CDR3 contains 13 residues. The CDR3 DNA reads as TGCAGCCACTGGTCCAGGGTGGATGAAAAACTGTTTTTT. Translated, it gives CSHWSRVDEKLFF.

V gene TRBV11-3 combines with J gene TRBJ2-1; 7 bases are a match to TRBD2. Germline V gives CDR1 SGHNT, CDR2 YENEEA. The CDR3 consists of 18 residues. Trimming removed 5 bases from V and 4 bases from J; junction bases left unmatched: 17. Here the CDR3 reads CASSLSWGLAGEYNEQFF. The CDR3 bases are TGTGCCAGCAGCCTTAGTTGGGGCCTGGCGGGGGAGTACAATGAGCAGTTCTTC. The variable domain in full, completed from reference TRBV11-3 and TRBJ2-1, reads EAGVVQSPRYKIIEKKQPVAFWCNPISGHNTLYWYLQNLGQGPELLIRYENEEAVDDSQLPKDRFSAERLKGVDSTLKIQPAELGDSAVYLCASSLSWGLAGEYNEQFFGPGTRLTVL.

The CDR3 nucleotides are TGTGCCAGCAGCCCCGGGACAGGGTCTCGAGAGCAGTACTTC. Amino acids: CASSPGTGSREQYF. The V gene is TRBV3-1 (or the pseudogene TRBV3-2), the J gene TRBJ2-7, with 9 positions matching TRBD1. V lost 4 bases to trimming and J lost 7 bases; unmatched junction nucleotides: 8. Germline CDR1 is LGHDT and CDR2 is YNNKEL (reference sequence). CDR3 length equals 14 residues.

The V and J genes are TRBV27 and TRBJ2-1; 9 bases are shared with TRBD2. This CDR3 comprises 13 residues. Losses at the gene ends were 6 bases for V and 9 bases for J; bases not matched to a gene: 6. Germline values: CDR1 MNHEY, CDR2 SMNVEV (reference sequence). CDR3 residues: CASRNAGGREQFF. In nucleotides, the CDR3 is TGTGCCAGCAGGAATGCGGGGGGGCGTGAGCAGTTCTTC.

The chain joins TRBV28 to TRBJ1-3, with D possibly TRBD1 on 5 matching bases. The CDR3 runs to 15 residues. The V gene's germline CDR1 is MDHEN and CDR2 SYDVKM. The V end was cut by 11 bases, the J end by 2 bases, with 19 bases between. The CDR3 nucleotides are TGTGCCTCTGACGGCAGGGTAAGCCCTGGAAACACCATATATTTT. Amino acids: CASDGRVSPGNTIYF.

This clone has a handful of counts. Other DNA variants within this sample encode the same CDR3. The chain couples TRBV7-2 to TRBJ1-5; D is ambiguous. Germline V gene lookup returns CDR1 SGHTA and CDR2 FQGNSA. V lost 5 bases, J lost 4 bases, and 9 bases lay in between. The CDR3 extends over 13 amino acids. CDR3 DNA: TGTGCCAGCAGCGTACGGGGAAATCAGCCCCAGCATTTT. Residues: CASSVRGNQPQHF. Full variable domain (rest looked up from reference TRBV7-2 and TRBJ1-5): GAGVSQSPSNKVTEKGKDVELRCDPISGHTALYWYRQSLGQGLEFLIYFQGNSAPDKSGLPSDRFSAERTGGSVSTLTIQRTQQEDSAVYLCASSVRGNQPQHFGDGTRLSIL.